The subject of this entry is one T cell receptor beta chain. The data were obtained in a study of technical replicates of blood from a handful of donors. The protocol was immunoSEQ multiplex PCR, while the TCRdb copy is restricted to in-frame clones and leaves out a portion. The data show about 74,000 clones, roughly 94% seen once. CDR3 size: 15 residues. Germline V gene sequence: CDR1 ENHRY, CDR2 SYGVKD. V gave up 5 bases and J gave up 5 bases, with 18 bases separating them. V usage is TRBV10-3 and J usage is TRBJ1-2; no definite D call. The receptor was derived from a human donor in good health. Sequencing was performed on T cells isolated from PBMCs. CDR3: CAISSAEVSPYGYTF. The CDR3, as DNA: TGTGCCATCAGTTCGGCCGAGGTCTCACCATATGGCTACACCTTC.